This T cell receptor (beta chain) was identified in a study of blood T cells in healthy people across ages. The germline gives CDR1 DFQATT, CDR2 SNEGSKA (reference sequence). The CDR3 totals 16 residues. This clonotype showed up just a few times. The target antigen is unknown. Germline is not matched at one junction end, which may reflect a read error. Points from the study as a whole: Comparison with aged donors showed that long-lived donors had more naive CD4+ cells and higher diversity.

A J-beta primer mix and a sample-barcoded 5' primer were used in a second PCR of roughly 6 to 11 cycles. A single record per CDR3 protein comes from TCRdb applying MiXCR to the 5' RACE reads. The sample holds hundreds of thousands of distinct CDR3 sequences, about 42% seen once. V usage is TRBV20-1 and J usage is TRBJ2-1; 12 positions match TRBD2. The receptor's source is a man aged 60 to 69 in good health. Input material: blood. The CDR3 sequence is CSARVGLAGRYNEQFF. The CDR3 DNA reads TGCAGTGCTAGAGTCGGACTAGCGGGGAGGTACAATGAGCAGTTCTTT.